This T cell receptor beta chain was sequenced during a study of Ad26.COV2.S vaccination and SARS-CoV-2 variants. Study observations and caveats: TCR breadth and depth analyses may have underestimated total T cell responses.

This sample's treatment: some 19 received Ad26.COV2.S at low or high dose, single or two shots; roughly 5 received placebo; per-sample allocation not given. Sampling occurred on day 63 after the first vaccine or placebo injection. Assay used: immunoSEQ multiplex PCR; TCRdb lists only in-frame clones, some missing. The sample shows 440,000 or so clones, approximately 92% of them seen only once. The CDR3 contains 12 residues. V gave up 7 bases and J gave up 8 bases, with 12 bases separating them. Germline values: CDR1 MNHNY, CDR2 SVGAGI (reference sequence). Concerning this clone: As yet, its antigen is unknown.

The sample consisted of peripheral blood, taken in a trial of Ad26.COV2.S vaccine versus placebo. The chain recombines TRBV6-6 with TRBJ2-1, with D perhaps TRBD1 or TRBD2 (5 bases each). This receptor was identified in a person aged 18 to 59 who received the Ad26.COV2.S COVID-19 vaccine or a placebo. The CDR3 bases are TGTGCCAGCAAGGACAAGGGAGATGAGCAGTTCTTC. It encodes CASKDKGDEQFF.